This TCR beta chain is from a study of T cells in Graves' hyperthyroidism and ophthalmopathy. The CDR3 regions of TCR beta were amplified from RNA transcripts. The primer set for the first-round RT-PCR of the TCR CDR3 was HTBI. TCRdb re-called the multiplex PCR reads through MiXCR, storing one row per CDR3 protein. The sample shows about 480,000 distinct CDR3 sequences, roughly 14% of them seen only once. This clonotype came up a few times. Sequencing was carried out using blood. The receptor's source is a woman between 18 and 29 years old with Graves' hyperthyroidism.

The CDR3 loop reads CSAHLAGTDTQYF. CDR3 DNA sequence: TGCAGTGCCCACCTAGCGGGGACAGATACGCAGTATTTT. This chain links TRBV20-1 with TRBJ2-3, with TRBD2 matching 9 bases. In germline, CDR1 is DFQATT, CDR2 SNEGSKA (reference sequence). This CDR3 contains 13 residues. The V gene end was trimmed by 6 bases and the J gene end by 3 bases; junction bases not matched to a gene: 4.